This TCR beta chain was found in a study of cytomegalovirus exposure and HLA in healthy donors. As for this clone: Its target is unknown.

The PCR ran on 60 Vbeta and 13 Jbeta primers. Produced via immunoSEQ multiplex PCR; TCRdb's table is partial and in-frame only. Counted here are 150,000 to 200,000 clones, approximately 80% occurring once; the ten biggest clones make up around 0.99%. Study results and caveats: Available immune exposure information covered CMV serostatus only. About 87% or about 30% of the time was how often most TCR beta V segments were productive, according to an earlier analysis.

Trimming cost V 0 bases and J 9 bases; bases outside gene matches: 4. Germline assignment: CDR1 SGDLS and CDR2 YYNGEE. The CDR3 has 15 residues. The TCR sequence derives from a woman aged 40 to 55 in good health and CMV-seronegative. V is TRBV9 and J is TRBJ1-6; 9 bases fit TRBD1. Sequencing input: PBMCs. The CDR3 region is CASSVERTGVSPLHF. CDR3 nucleotide sequence: TGTGCCAGCAGCGTAGAAAGGACAGGGGTTTCACCCCTCCACTTT.